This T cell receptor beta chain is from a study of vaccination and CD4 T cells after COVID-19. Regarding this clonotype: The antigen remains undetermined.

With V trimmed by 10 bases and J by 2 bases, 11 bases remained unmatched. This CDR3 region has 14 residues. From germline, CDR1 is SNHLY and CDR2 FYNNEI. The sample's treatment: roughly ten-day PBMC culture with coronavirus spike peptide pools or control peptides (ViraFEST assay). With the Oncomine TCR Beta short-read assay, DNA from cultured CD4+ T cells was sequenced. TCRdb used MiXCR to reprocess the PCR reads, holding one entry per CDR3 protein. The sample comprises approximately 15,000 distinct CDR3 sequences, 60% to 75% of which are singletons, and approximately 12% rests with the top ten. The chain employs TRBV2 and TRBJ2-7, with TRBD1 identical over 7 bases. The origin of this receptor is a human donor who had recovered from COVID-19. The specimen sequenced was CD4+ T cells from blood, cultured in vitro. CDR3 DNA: TGTGCCACCGACGTGGGGACAGTCACCTACGAGCAGTACTTC. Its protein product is CATDVGTVTYEQYF.